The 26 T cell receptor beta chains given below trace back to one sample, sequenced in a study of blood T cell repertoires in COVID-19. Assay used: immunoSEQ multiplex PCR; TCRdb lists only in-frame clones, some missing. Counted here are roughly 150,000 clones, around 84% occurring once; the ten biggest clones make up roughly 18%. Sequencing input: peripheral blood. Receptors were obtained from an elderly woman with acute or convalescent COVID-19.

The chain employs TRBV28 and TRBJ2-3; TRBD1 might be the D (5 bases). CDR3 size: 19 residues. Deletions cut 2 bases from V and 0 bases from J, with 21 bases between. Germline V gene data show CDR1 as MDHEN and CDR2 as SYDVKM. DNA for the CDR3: TGTGCCAGCAGTTTACCGGGCAAACAGGTATCCACTAGCACAGATACGCAGTATTTT. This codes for CASSLPGKQVSTSTDTQYF.

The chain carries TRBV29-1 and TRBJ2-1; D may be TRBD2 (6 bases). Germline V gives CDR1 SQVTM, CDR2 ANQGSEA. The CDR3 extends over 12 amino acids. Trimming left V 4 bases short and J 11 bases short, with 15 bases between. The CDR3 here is CSVVPIGLQQFF. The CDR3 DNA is TGCAGCGTTGTCCCCATAGGACTACAGCAGTTCTTC.

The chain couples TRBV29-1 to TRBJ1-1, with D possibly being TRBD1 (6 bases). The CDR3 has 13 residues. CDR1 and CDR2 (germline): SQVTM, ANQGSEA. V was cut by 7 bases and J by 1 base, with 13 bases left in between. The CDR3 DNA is TGCAGCGGCGCCAGGGGCCAGAACACTGAAGCTTTCTTT. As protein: CSGARGQNTEAFF.

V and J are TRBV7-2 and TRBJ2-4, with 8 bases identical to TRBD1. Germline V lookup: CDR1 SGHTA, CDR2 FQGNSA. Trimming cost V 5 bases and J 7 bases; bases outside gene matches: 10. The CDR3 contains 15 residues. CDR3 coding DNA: TGTGCCAGCAGCCGCCGGACAGGGATAAGGAACATTCAGTACTTC. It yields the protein CASSRRTGIRNIQYF.

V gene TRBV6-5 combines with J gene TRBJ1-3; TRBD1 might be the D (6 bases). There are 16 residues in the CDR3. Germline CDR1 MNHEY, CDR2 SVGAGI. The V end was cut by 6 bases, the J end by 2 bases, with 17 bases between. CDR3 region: CASSYGPGQAGNTIYF. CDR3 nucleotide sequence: TGTGCCAGCAGCTACGGACCGGGACAAGCTGGAAACACCATATATTTT.

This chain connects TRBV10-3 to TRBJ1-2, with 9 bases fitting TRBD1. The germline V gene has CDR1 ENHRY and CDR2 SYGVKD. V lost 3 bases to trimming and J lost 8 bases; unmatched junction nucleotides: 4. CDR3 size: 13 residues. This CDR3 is CAISDGTGRGYTF. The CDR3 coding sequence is TGTGCCATCAGTGACGGGACAGGGAGGGGCTACACCTTC.

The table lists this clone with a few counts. Written as DNA, the CDR3 is TGTGCCAGCTCACCAATCGATCAGGTTTGGGAAGCTTTCTTT. Its protein is CASSPIDQVWEAFF. J is TRBJ1-1 and V is TRBV18; D is ambiguous. This CDR3 has 14 amino acids. CDR1 and CDR2 from the germline V gene are KGHSH and LQKENI. Trimming left V 2 bases short and J 8 bases short, with 15 bases between.

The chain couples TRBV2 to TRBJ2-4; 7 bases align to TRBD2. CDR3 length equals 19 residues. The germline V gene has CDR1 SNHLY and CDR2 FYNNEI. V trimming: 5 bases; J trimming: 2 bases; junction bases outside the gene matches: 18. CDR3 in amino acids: CASSTWEENGGMSKNIQYF. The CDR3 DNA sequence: TGTGCCAGCAGTACCTGGGAGGAGAACGGGGGGATGTCCAAAAACATTCAGTACTTC.

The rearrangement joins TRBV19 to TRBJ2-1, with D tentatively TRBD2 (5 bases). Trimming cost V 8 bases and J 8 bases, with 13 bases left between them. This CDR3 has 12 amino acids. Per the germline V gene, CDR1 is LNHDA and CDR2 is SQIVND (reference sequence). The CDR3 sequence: CASALEPDEQFF. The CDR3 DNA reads TGTGCCAGTGCACTAGAACCCGATGAGCAGTTCTTC.

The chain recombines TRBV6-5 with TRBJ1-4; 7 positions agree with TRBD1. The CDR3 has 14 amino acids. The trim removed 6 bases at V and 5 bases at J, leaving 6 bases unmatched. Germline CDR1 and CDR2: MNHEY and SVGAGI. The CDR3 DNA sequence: TGTGCCAGCAGATGGGACAGCTTGAATGAAAAACTGTTTTTT. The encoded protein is CASRWDSLNEKLFF.

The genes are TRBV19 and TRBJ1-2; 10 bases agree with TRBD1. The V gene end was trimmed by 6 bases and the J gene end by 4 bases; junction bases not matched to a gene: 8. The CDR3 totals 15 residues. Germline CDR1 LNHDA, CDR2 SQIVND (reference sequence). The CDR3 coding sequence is TGTGCCAGTAGGAACCCGGGACAGGGGAGCTATGGCTACACCTTC. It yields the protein CASRNPGQGSYGYTF.

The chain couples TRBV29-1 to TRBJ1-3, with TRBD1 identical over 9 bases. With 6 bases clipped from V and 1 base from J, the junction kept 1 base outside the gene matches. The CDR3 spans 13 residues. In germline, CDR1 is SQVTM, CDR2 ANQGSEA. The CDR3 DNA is TGCAGCGTCGGGACAGGGTCTGGAAACACCATATATTTT. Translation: CSVGTGSGNTIYF.

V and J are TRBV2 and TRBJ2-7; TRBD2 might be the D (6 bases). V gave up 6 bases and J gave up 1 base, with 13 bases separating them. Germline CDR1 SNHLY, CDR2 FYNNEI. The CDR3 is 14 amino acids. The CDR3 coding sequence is TGTGCCAGCAGATGGCGGGGCGAATCCTACGAGCAGTACTTC. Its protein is CASRWRGESYEQYF. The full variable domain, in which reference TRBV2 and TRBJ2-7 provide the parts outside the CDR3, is EPEVTQTPSHQVTQMGQEVILRCVPISNHLYFYWYRQILGQKVEFLVSFYNNEISEKSEIFDDQFSVERPDGSNFTLKIRSTKLEDSAMYFCASRWRGESYEQYFGPGTRLTVT.

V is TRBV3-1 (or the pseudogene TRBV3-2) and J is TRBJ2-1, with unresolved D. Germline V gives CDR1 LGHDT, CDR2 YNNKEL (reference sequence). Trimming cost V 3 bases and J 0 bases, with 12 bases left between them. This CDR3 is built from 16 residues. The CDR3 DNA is TGTGCCAGCAGCCATAGTACAGTTAGCTCCTACAATGAGCAGTTCTTC. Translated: CASSHSTVSSYNEQFF.

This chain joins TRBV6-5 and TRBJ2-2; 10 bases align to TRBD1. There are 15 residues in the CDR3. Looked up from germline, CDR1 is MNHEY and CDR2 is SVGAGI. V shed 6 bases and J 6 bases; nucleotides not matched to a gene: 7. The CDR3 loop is CASSRQGAEAGELFF. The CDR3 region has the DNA TGTGCCAGCAGCAGACAGGGGGCGGAAGCCGGGGAGCTGTTTTTT.

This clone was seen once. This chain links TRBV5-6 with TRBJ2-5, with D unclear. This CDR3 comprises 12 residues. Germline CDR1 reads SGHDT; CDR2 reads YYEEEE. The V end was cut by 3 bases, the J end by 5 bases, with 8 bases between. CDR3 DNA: TGTGCCAGCAGCTCCCGTCGGGAGACCCAGTACTTC. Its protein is CASSSRRETQYF.

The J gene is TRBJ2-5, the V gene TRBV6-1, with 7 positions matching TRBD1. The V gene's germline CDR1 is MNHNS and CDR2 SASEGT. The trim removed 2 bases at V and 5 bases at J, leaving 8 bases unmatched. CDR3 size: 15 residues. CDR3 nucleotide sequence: TGTGCCAGCAGTGAATTAGGGGGCCAGATGGAGACCCAGTACTTC. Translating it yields CASSELGGQMETQYF.

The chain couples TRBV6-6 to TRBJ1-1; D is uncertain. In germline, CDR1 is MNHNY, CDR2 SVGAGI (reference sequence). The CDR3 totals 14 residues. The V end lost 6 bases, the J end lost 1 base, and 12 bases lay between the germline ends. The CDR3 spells CASRTKTGNTEAFF. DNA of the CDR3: TGTGCCAGCAGAACAAAGACGGGGAACACTGAAGCTTTCTTT.

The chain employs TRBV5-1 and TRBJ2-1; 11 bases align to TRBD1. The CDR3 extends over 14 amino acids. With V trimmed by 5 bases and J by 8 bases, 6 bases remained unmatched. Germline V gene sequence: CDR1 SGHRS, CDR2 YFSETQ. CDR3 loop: CASRLGQGVYEQFF. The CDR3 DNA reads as TGCGCCAGCAGACTGGGACAGGGGGTCTATGAGCAGTTCTTC.

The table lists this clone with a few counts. CDR3 sequence (DNA): TGTGCCAGTAGTACCGGACAGGGAACTGAAGCTTTCTTT. As protein: CASSTGQGTEAFF. The gene calls are TRBV19 and TRBJ1-1; 8 nucleotides match TRBD1. The germline CDR1 and CDR2 sequences are LNHDA and SQIVND (reference sequence). This CDR3 region has 13 residues. V lost 4 bases and J lost 5; bases outside the gene matches: 3.

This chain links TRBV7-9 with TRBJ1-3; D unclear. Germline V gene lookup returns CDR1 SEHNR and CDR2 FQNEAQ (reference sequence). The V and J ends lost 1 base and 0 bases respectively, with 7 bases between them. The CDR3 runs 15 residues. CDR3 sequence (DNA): TGTGCCAGCAGCTTAGTGAGCCTCTCTGGAAACACCATATATTTT. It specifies CASSLVSLSGNTIYF.

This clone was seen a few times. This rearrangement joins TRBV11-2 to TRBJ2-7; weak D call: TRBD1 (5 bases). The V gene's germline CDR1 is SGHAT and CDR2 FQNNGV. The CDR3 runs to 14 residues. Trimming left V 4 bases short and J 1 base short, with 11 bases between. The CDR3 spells CASSSVGESYEQYF. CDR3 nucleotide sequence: TGTGCCAGCAGCTCCGTAGGGGAATCCTACGAGCAGTACTTC. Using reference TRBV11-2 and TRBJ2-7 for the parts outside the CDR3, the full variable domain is EAGVAQSPRYKIIEKRQSVAFWCNPISGHATLYWYQQILGQGPKLLIQFQNNGVVDDSQLPKDRFSAERLKGVDSTLKIQPAKLEDSAVYLCASSSVGESYEQYFGPGTRLTVT.

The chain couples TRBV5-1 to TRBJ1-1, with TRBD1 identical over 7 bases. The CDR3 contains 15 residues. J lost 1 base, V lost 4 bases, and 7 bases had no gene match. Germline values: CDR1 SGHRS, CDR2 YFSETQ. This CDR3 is CASSPRDSSNTEAFF. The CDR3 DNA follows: TGCGCCAGCAGCCCAAGGGACAGCTCGAACACTGAAGCTTTCTTT.

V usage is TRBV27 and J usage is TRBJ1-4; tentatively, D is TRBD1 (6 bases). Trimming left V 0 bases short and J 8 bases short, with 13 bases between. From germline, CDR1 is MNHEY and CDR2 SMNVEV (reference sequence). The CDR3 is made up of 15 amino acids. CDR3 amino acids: CASSLSSTGWEKLFF. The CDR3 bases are TGTGCCAGCAGTTTATCGAGCACAGGGTGGGAAAAACTGTTTTTT.

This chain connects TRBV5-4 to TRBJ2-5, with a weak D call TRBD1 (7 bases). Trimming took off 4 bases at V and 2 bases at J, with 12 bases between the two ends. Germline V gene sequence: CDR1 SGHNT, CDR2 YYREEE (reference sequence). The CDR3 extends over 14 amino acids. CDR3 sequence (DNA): TGTGCCAGCAGCCCGGGGGACAGTCAAGAGACCCAGTACTTC. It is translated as CASSPGDSQETQYF.

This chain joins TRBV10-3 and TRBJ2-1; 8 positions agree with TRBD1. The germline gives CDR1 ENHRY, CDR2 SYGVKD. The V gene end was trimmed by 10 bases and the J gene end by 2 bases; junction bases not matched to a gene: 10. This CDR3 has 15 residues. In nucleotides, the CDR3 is TGTGCCACCAACCCGGACAGGGTAGCCTACAATGAGCAGTTCTTC. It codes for CATNPDRVAYNEQFF.